These 2 T cell receptor beta chains originate from one sample sequenced in a study of T cell responses to AZD1222 COVID-19 vaccine. Sequenced by immunoSEQ multiplex PCR; TCRdb stores in-frame clones only, minus some. The sample lists some 96,000 clones, about 88% occurring once. The specimen comprised peripheral blood, sampled on day 0 of AZD1222 vaccination. These receptors were taken from an adult in good health.

The rearrangement joins TRBV30 to TRBJ1-6, with 7 bases that match TRBD1. Germline-derived CDR1 and CDR2 are GTSNPN and SVGIG (reference sequence). The V segment lost 4 bases and the J segment 7 bases; nucleotides outside the gene matches: 4. The CDR3 is made up of 13 amino acids. The CDR3 DNA follows: TGTGCCTGGAACTCAGGGGGGAATTCACCCCTCCACTTT. It specifies CAWNSGGNSPLHF. The entire variable domain, with the rest obtained from reference TRBV30 and TRBJ1-6, is as follows: SQTIHQWPATLVQPVGSPLSLECTVEGTSNPNLYWYRQAAGRGLQLLFYSVGIGQISSEVPQNLSASRPQDRQFILSSKKLLLSDSGFYLCAWNSGGNSPLHFGNGTRLTVT.

This chain joins TRBV6-5 and TRBJ2-5; tentative D call: TRBD2 (6 bases). There are 12 residues in the CDR3. CDR1 is MNHEY, CDR2 SVGAGI, per germline. The V end was cut by 4 bases, the J end by 7 bases, with 10 bases between. The CDR3 sequence: CASSWQGGTQYF. The CDR3 DNA sequence: TGTGCCAGCAGTTGGCAGGGAGGGACCCAGTACTTC.